Here is one T cell receptor beta chain with its context. This CDR3 is 15 amino acids long. The V end lost 2 bases, the J end lost 2 bases, and 13 bases lay between the germline ends. Germline V gene lookup returns CDR1 MDHEN and CDR2 SYDVKM. PCR involved 60 Vbeta and 13 Jbeta primers. Sequenced by immunoSEQ multiplex PCR; TCRdb stores in-frame clones only, minus some. This sample carries 210,000 or so clones, about 77% of them seen once, and the ten largest clones take approximately 2%. The data were obtained in a study of cytomegalovirus exposure and HLA in healthy donors. As for the study in general: In terms of ancestry, the Caucasian-associated cluster contained about 81% of the roughly 400 genotyped donors.

V and J are TRBV28 and TRBJ2-7; D might be TRBD1 (6 bases). Sequenced: PBMCs. This clonotype originated in a woman aged 25 to 45 in good health and CMV-seropositive. The CDR3 protein is CASSLGGGDAYEQYF. CDR3 nucleotide sequence: TGTGCCAGCAGTTTAGGGGGCGGAGACGCCTACGAGCAGTACTTC. Filled out from reference TRBV28 and TRBJ2-7, the complete variable domain reads DVKVTQSSRYLVKRTGEKVFLECVQDMDHENMFWYRQDPGLGLRLIYFSYDVKMKEKGDIPEGYSVSREKKERFSLILESASTNQTSMYLCASSLGGGDAYEQYFGPGTRLTVT.